This T cell receptor beta chain was identified during a study of blood T cell repertoires in COVID-19. Background on the study: Acute and convalescent COVID-19 specimens originated in the United States, Italy and Spain.

Per the original data handling: Reference gene primer amplification gave estimated nucleated cell counts. TCRdb keeps only in-frame clones here, not all; method: immunoSEQ multiplex PCR. V, J and clone size are taken as reported in that table, and D and trimming were inferred from the DNA itself. The sample yields approximately 35,000 clones, around 84% seen once. The junction had 8 bases not matched to a gene; V was cut back by 5 bases and J by 1 base. The V gene's germline CDR1 is SGHTA and CDR2 FQGNSA. This CDR3 contains 16 residues. J is TRBJ2-5 and V is TRBV7-2; 9 bases align to TRBD1. The sequence derives from a man older than 75 with acute or convalescent COVID-19. Sequencing was carried out using peripheral blood. The CDR3 DNA reads TGTGCCAGCAGCCCCCGGGACAGGGCCCCCCAAGAGACCCAGTACTTC. Translation gives CASSPRDRAPQETQYF.